This TCR beta chain was identified during a study of beta chain features in type 1 diabetes. Overall study results and limits: Across patients, naive, central memory and Treg TCRB repertoires exhibited apparently greater similarity than was observed across healthy donors.

What was sequenced were expressed TCRB transcripts, since all of the isolated RNA had been reverse transcribed. Profiling relied on immunoSEQ multiplex PCR, and the TCRdb table lists in-frame clones only, not all of them. The sample records fewer than 350,000 clones, around 20% being singletons. This CDR3 has 14 amino acids. The germline gives CDR1 SGHTA, CDR2 FQGNSA. Between the trimmed V and J ends, which lost 7 bases and 6 bases, there was a span of 18 bases. Comment on this clone: The antigen is unknown.

The rearrangement uses TRBV7-2 and TRBJ1-2; D is uncertain. This TCR was recovered from a woman aged 18-29 years in good health. The material sequenced was naive CD4+ T cells from blood. The CDR3 reads CASTQTRETHGYTF. DNA of the CDR3: TGTGCCAGCACCCAGACGAGGGAGACGCATGGCTACACCTTC. The complete variable domain, with remaining parts taken from reference TRBV7-2 and TRBJ1-2, reads GAGVSQSPSNKVTEKGKDVELRCDPISGHTALYWYRQSLGQGLEFLIYFQGNSAPDKSGLPSDRFSAERTGGSVSTLTIQRTQQEDSAVYLCASTQTRETHGYTFGSGTRLTVV.